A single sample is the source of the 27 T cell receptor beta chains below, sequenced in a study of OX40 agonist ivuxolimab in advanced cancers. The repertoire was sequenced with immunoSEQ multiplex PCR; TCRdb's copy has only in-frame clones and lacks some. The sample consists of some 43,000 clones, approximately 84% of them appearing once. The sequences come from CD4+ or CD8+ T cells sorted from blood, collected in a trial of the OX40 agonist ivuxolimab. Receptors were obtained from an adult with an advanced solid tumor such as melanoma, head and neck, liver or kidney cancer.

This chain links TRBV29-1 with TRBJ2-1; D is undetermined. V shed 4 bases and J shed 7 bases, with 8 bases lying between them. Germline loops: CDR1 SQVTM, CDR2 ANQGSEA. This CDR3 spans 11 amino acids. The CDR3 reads CSVVVGNEQFF. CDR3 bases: TGCAGCGTTGTTGTGGGAAATGAGCAGTTCTTC.

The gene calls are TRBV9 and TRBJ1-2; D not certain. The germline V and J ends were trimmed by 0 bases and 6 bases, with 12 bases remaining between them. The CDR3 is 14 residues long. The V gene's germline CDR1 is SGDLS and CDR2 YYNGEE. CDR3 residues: CASSVESPPDGYTF. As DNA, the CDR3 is TGTGCCAGCAGCGTAGAAAGCCCACCAGATGGCTACACCTTC.

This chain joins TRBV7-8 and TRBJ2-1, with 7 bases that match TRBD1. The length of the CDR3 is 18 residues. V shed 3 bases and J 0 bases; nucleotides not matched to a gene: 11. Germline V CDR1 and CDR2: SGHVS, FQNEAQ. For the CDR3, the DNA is TGTGCCAGCAGCTTCACAGGGGCCGCCATTAGCTCCTACAATGAGCAGTTCTTC. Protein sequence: CASSFTGAAISSYNEQFF. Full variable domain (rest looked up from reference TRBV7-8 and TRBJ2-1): GAGVSQSPRYKVAKRGQDVALRCDPISGHVSLFWYQQALGQGPEFLTYFQNEAQLDKSGLPSDRFFAERPEGSVSTLKIQRTQQEDSAVYLCASSFTGAAISSYNEQFFGPGTRLTVL.

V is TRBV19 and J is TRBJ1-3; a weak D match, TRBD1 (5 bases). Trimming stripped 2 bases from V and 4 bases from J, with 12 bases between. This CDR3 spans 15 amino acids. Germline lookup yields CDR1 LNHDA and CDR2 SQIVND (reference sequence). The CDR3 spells CASSITEGLGNTIYF. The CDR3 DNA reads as TGTGCCAGTAGTATAACGGAGGGGCTAGGAAACACCATATATTTT.

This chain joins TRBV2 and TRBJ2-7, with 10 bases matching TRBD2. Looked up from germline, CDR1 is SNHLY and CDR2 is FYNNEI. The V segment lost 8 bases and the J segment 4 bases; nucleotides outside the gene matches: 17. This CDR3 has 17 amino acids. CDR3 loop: CASRVFGLAGELYEQYF. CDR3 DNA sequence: TGTGCCAGCCGGGTCTTCGGGCTAGCGGGAGAGCTATACGAGCAGTACTTC.

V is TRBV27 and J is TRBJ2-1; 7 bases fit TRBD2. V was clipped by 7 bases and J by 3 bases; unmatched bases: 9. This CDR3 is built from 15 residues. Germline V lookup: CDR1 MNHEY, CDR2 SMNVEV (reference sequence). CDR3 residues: CASNSILAVYNEQFF. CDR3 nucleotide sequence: TGTGCCAGCAACAGTATCCTAGCGGTCTACAATGAGCAGTTCTTC.

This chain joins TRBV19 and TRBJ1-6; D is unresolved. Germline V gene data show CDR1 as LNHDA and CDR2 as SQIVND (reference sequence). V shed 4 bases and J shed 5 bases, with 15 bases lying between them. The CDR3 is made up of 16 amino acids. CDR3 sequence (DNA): TGTGCCAGTAGTACTGACTCGGGATTTCATAATTCACCCCTCCACTTT. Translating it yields CASSTDSGFHNSPLHF. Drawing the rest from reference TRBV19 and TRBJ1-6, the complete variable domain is DGGITQSPKYLFRKEGQNVTLSCEQNLNHDAMYWYRQDPGQGLRLIYYSQIVNDFQKGDIAEGYSVSREKKESFPLTVTSAQKNPTAFYLCASSTDSGFHNSPLHFGNGTRLTVT.

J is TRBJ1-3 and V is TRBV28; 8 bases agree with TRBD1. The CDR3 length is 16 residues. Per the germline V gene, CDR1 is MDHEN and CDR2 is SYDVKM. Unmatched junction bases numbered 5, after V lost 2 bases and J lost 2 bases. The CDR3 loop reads CASSLNPGGTGNTIYF. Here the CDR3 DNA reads TGTGCCAGCAGTTTAAATCCAGGGGGCACTGGAAACACCATATATTTT.

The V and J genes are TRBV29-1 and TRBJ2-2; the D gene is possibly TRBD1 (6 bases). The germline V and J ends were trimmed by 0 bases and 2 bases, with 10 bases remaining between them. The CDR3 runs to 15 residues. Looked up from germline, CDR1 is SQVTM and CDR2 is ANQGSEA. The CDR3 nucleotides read TGCAGCGTTGAAGAAGAGGGGGTTAACACCGGGGAGCTGTTTTTT. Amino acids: CSVEEEGVNTGELFF.

Written as DNA, the CDR3 is TGTGCCAGCAGTTACGAGGGGCACTCCTACGAGCAGTACTTC. Protein product: CASSYEGHSYEQYF. This chain links TRBV28 with TRBJ2-7; D assignment may be TRBD1 or TRBD2 (5 bases each). Trimming took 4 bases from V and 0 from J, leaving 10 bases between them. Germline V gives CDR1 MDHEN, CDR2 SYDVKM. This CDR3 spans 14 amino acids. The full variable domain, completed using reference TRBV28 and TRBJ2-7, is DVKVTQSSRYLVKRTGEKVFLECVQDMDHENMFWYRQDPGLGLRLIYFSYDVKMKEKGDIPEGYSVSREKKERFSLILESASTNQTSMYLCASSYEGHSYEQYFGPGTRLTVT.

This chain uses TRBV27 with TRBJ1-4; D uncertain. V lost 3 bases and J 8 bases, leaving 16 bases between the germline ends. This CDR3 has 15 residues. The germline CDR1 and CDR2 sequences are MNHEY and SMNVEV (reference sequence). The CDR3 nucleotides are TGTGCCAGCAGTTTGAGTAGCACGGGATGGGAAAAACTGTTTTTT. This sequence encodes CASSLSSTGWEKLFF.

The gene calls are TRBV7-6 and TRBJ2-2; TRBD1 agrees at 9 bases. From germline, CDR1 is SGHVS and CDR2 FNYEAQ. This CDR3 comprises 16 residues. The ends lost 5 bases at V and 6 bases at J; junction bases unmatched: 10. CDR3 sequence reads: CASSRDRDRDAGELFF. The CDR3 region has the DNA TGTGCCAGCAGCCGAGACCGGGACAGGGATGCCGGGGAGCTGTTTTTT.

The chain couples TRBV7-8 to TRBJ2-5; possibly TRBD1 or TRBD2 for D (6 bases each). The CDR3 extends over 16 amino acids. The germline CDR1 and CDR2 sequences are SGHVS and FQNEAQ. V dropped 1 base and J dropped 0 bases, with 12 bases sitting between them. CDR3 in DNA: TGTGCCAGCAGCTTAGGACGGGGGCCGTACCAAGAGACCCAGTACTTC. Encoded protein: CASSLGRGPYQETQYF.

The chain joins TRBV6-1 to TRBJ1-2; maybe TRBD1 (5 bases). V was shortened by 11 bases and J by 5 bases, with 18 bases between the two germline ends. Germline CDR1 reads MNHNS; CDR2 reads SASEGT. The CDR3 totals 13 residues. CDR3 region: CALRPGTNYGYTF. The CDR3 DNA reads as TGTGCCTTGCGACCGGGGACGAATTATGGCTACACCTTC.

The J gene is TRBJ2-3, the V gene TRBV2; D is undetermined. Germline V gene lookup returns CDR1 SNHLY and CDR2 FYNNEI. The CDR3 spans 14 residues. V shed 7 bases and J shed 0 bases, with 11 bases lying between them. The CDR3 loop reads CASITTSSTDTQYF. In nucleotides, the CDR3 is TGTGCCAGCATAACCACCTCTAGCACAGATACGCAGTATTTT. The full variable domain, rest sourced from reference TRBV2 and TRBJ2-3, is EPEVTQTPSHQVTQMGQEVILRCVPISNHLYFYWYRQILGQKVEFLVSFYNNEISEKSEIFDDQFSVERPDGSNFTLKIRSTKLEDSAMYFCASITTSSTDTQYFGPGTRLTVL.

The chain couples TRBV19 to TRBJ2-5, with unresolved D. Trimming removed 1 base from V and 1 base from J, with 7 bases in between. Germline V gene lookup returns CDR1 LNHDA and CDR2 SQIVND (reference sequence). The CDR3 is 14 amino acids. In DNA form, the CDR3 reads TGTGCCAGTAGTATAGCAGGTATCCAAGAGACCCAGTACTTC. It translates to CASSIAGIQETQYF.

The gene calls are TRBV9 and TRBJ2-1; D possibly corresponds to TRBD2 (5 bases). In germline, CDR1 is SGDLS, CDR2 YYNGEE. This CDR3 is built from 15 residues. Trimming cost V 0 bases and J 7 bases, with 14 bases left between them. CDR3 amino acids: CASSVEDSRTNEQFF. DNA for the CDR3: TGTGCCAGCAGCGTAGAGGACTCCCGGACGAATGAGCAGTTCTTC.

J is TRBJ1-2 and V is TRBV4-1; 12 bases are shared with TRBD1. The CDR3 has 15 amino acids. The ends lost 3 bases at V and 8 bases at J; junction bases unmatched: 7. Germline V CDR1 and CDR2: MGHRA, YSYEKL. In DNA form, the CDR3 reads TGCGCCAGCAGCCACGGGACAGGGGGCTCTGCCGGCTACACCTTC. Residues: CASSHGTGGSAGYTF.

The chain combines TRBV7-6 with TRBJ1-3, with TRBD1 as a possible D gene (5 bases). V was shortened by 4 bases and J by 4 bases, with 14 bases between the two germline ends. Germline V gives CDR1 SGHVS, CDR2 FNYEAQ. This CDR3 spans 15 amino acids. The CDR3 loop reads CASSSVFDSGNTIYF. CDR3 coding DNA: TGTGCCAGCAGCTCAGTTTTTGACAGCGGAAACACCATATATTTT.

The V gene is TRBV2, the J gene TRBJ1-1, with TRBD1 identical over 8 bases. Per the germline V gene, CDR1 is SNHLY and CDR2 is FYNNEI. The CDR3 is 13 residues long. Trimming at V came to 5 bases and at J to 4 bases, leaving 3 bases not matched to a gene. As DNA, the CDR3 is TGTGCCAGCAGTCAGCAGGGGGCCACTGAAGCTTTCTTT. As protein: CASSQQGATEAFF.

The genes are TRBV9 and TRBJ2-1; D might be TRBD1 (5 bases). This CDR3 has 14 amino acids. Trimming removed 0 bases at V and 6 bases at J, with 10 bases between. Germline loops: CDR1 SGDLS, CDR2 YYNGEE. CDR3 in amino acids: CASSVESGSNEQFF. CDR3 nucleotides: TGTGCCAGCAGCGTAGAATCAGGGTCCAATGAGCAGTTCTTC.

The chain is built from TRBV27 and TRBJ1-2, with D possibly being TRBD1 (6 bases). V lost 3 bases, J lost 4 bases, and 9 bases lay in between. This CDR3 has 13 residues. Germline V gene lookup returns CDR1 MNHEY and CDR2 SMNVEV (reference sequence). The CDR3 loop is CASSLGGAYGYTF. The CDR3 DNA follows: TGTGCCAGCAGTTTGGGGGGCGCCTATGGCTACACCTTC.

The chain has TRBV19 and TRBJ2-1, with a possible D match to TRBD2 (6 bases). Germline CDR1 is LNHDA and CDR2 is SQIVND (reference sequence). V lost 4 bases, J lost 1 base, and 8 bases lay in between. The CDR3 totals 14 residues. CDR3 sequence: CASSSGGSYNEQFF. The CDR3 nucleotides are TGTGCCAGTAGTAGTGGGGGGTCCTACAATGAGCAGTTCTTC.

This CDR3 reads CASKLGQNLATNEKLFF. CDR3 DNA: TGTGCCAGCAAGCTAGGACAGAACCTTGCAACTAATGAAAAACTGTTTTTT. This sequence joins TRBV2 and TRBJ1-4; weak D call: TRBD1 (6 bases). CDR3 length: 17 residues. V was trimmed by 7 bases and J by 0 bases, leaving 18 bases between them. Per germline, CDR1 SNHLY and CDR2 FYNNEI.

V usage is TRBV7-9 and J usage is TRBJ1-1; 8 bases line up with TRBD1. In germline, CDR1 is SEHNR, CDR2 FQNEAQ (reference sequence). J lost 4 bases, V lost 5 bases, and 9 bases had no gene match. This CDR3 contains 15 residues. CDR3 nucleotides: TGTGCCAGCAGCCCCCAGGGGGCACCTTTCACTGAAGCTTTCTTT. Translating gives CASSPQGAPFTEAFF.

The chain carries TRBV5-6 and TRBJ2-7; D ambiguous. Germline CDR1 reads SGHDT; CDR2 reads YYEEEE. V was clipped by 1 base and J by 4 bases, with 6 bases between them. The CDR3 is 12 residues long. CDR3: CASSLSQYEQYF. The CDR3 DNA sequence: TGTGCCAGCAGCTTGAGCCAGTACGAGCAGTACTTC.

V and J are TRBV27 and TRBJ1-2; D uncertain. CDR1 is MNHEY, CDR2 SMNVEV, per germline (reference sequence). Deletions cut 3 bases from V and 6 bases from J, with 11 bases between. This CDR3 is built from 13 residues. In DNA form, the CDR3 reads TGTGCCAGCAGTTTTCTGGGGTCGGATGGCTACACCTTC. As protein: CASSFLGSDGYTF.